The entry below describes one TCR beta chain. Assay used: immunoSEQ multiplex PCR; TCRdb lists only in-frame clones, some missing. The table lists fewer than 300,000 clones, roughly 80% of them singletons. The sample originates from a study of blood T cell repertoires in COVID-19. Trimming took off 0 bases at V and 7 bases at J, with 13 bases between the two ends. The CDR3 covers 15 residues. In germline, CDR1 is MNHEY, CDR2 SMNVEV (reference sequence). The gene calls are TRBV27 and TRBJ1-5; D is possibly TRBD1 (5 bases). Sequences were obtained from peripheral blood. This TCR was recovered from a woman aged 45-65 years who had recovered from COVID-19. In nucleotides, the CDR3 is TGTGCCAGCAGTTTATCGAGACAGCTAGGCCAGCCCCAGCATTTT. This encodes CASSLSRQLGQPQHF.